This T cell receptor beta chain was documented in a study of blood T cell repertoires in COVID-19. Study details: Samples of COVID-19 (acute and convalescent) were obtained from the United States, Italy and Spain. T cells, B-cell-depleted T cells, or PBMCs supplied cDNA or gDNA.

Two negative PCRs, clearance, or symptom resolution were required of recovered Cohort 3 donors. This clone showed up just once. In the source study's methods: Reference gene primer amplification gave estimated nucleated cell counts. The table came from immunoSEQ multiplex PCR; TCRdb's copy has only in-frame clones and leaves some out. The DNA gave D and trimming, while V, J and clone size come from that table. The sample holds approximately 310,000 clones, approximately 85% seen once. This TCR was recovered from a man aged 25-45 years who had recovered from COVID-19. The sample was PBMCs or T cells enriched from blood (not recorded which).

The CDR3 DNA follows: TGTGCCAGCAGCAGACGACAGGAGGAGGTCGGCTACGAGCAGTACTTC. This encodes CASSRRQEEVGYEQYF. This chain connects TRBV21-1 to TRBJ2-7; no DNA check was done on the table's D call, TRBD1. TRBV21-1 is tagged as a pseudogene. This CDR3 comprises 16 residues.